Sequencing of this TCR beta chain was carried out in a study of blood T cell repertoires in COVID-19. Study-level information: Sites in the United States, Italy and Spain provided acute and convalescent COVID-19 samples. PBMCs, B-cell-depleted T cells, or T cells were the source of the cDNA or gDNA that made up the material.

The CDR3 length is 15 residues. CDR1 is MNHEY and CDR2 is SMNVEV in the germline V gene (reference sequence). V lost 3 bases and J lost 8; bases outside the gene matches: 10. Under the authors' procedure: From reference gene primer amplification, estimates of nucleated cell counts were derived. Profiling relied on immunoSEQ multiplex PCR, and the TCRdb table lists in-frame clones only, not all of them. V, J and clone size are those of that table, while D and trimming were read from the DNA. This table holds approximately 230,000 clones, about 88% found once. This TCR was recovered from a woman in her 40s who had recovered from COVID-19. Sequencing was carried out using peripheral blood. The chain carries TRBV27 and TRBJ2-1, with 7 bases identical to TRBD1. The CDR3 loop is CASSFLAGGADEQFF. The CDR3, as DNA: TGTGCCAGCAGTTTTCTGGCAGGGGGTGCGGATGAGCAGTTCTTC.